This TCR beta chain was documented in a study of T cells in localized non-small cell lung cancer. Notes on the study in general: Detection in adjacent lung was observed for a median approximately 52 of the top 100 tumor clones.

Points on this clone: The antigen remains unidentified.

The method was immunoSEQ multiplex PCR; TCRdb's version includes in-frame clones alone and lacks a portion of them. The data hold about 33,000 clones, with roughly 92% observed a single time. The CDR3 is made up of 14 amino acids. Trimming removed 3 bases at V and 6 bases at J, with 13 bases between. In germline, CDR1 is LNHDA, CDR2 SQIVND (reference sequence). The receptor's source is a female donor at least 60 years old with stage I lung adenocarcinoma. This chain connects TRBV19 to TRBJ2-3; a weak D match, TRBD1 (7 bases). The sample consisted of peripheral blood, taken before any cancer treatment. The CDR3 DNA reads as TGTGCCAGTAGTATCAGGGGGGCAGGGGATACGCAGTATTTT. Its protein is CASSIRGAGDTQYF.